This entry concerns a single T cell receptor (beta chain). No antigen is known for it. No base-level quality is on record; no much larger clone is a single base apart. Based on the germline V gene, the CDR1 and CDR2 sequences are SGHRS and YFSETQ. Measured from the cysteine to the phenylalanine, the CDR3 is 14 residues long. The kept DNA is CDR3 alone, 42 bases in frame from the first base. The V end gives up 2 bases and the J end 8 bases, leaving 4 bases in the junction not matched to a gene. This sample is drawn from a study of human T cells and chemical hapten exposure (dated by TCRdb to the early 2020s). As for the study more broadly: For sensitization, 2% DPC in acetone was applied to a 2 cm by 2 cm area of upper inner arm skin. Throughout the study period of about 22 weeks, patients also received therapeutic DPC doses to the scalp every week. Patch testing was done on the upper back using Finn chambers containing 0.01% DPC, and results were scored after 6 days according to International Contact Dermatitis Research Group standards. The patient cohort, mostly female, included alopecia areata with under or over 50% scalp involvement, alopecia totalis and alopecia universalis. Libraries were pooled for sequencing, and variation in per-sample TCR yields was attributed mainly to small differences in library volumes within the pool. Peripheral blood TCR repertoire changes were tracked in vivo in alopecia patients during primary and secondary sensitization to the hapten diphenylcyclopropenone (DPC). Blood samples were taken from patients before sensitization (week 0) and at 2, 6 and about 24 weeks after DPC sensitization. For TCR sequencing, blood came from some 31 alopecia patients at anywhere from one to four time points (pre-sensitization, 2, 6 and 24 weeks).

Library creation used RACE. Sequencing relied on a NextSeq 500. During library preparation, unique molecular identifiers were attached to individual cDNA molecules so that TCRs could be counted in a quantitative, reproducible way. From each blood RNA sample, both TCR alpha and TCR beta chains were sequenced. On the study's bioinformatics: Samples had a median of approximately 93,000 TCRs, with a range from roughly 23,224 to 750,000. V, J and CDR3 annotation of the TCR reads was carried out using the Decombinator software suite. For the PS versus PT1 abundance plots, all samples were subsampled to the same number of TCRs (28,000). Expanded TCRs were defined as absent before sensitization and observed at least eight times at the 2-week time point. TCRdb's own reprocessing of the public reads used fastp at Q25 and MiXCR and kept productive beta chains. Identical CDR3 protein sequences are pooled into one entry, listed with their most common genes and DNA. Clone size and V and J calls follow TCRdb, not the original study. The sample table lists about 96,000 distinct CDR3 sequences, over 7.5% of them with a count of one. In total, the top ten clones hold approximately 2.2% of the sample.

The time point label on this specimen signifies: patch test 2, 6 weeks after DPC sensitization. According to the study, the label for this sample's treatment or condition signals: therapeutic diphenylcyclopropenone sensitization with weekly scalp DPC. At every patch-test visit, the blood draw took place before the patch test was put on. Patients were considered eligible if aged 18 to 70, diagnosed with alopecia and deemed suitable for DPC therapy, and patients were excluded if pregnant. Unfractionated whole blood was collected in Tempus Blood RNA tubes, and total RNA was extracted from that blood. Study-wide conclusions, independent of this receptor: DPC sensitization did not change the number of TCRs with a frequency above 1 in 1000, and there was no evidence of changes in global repertoire structure. Because every patient had alopecia, a presumed autoimmune disease, the patients' immune response might differ from that of healthy individuals. Patch test score was positively correlated with the number of PT1 expanded TCRs, with significance at thresholds 8, 16 and 32 but not at 4. After repeated subsampling, the strength of the expansion versus patch-test correlation and the threshold at which it became significant changed. Significantly more large CDR3 similarity clusters were formed by expanded TCRs than by pre-sensitization or healthy control sets, consistent with antigen-driven responses.

The receptor chain draws on TRBV5-1 and TRBJ1-6; 7 bases in between match TRBD1. Sequencing used whole blood, obtained in connection with sensitization to the hapten diphenylcyclopropenone (DPC). This sequence originates from a woman between 40 and 50 years old with alopecia areata. Some clones in this sample may be carry-over from other donors' samples. Here is the DNA: TGCGCCAGCAGCTTAGACAGGGAAGATTCACCCCTCCACTTT. Translated, this gives CASSLDREDSPLHF.